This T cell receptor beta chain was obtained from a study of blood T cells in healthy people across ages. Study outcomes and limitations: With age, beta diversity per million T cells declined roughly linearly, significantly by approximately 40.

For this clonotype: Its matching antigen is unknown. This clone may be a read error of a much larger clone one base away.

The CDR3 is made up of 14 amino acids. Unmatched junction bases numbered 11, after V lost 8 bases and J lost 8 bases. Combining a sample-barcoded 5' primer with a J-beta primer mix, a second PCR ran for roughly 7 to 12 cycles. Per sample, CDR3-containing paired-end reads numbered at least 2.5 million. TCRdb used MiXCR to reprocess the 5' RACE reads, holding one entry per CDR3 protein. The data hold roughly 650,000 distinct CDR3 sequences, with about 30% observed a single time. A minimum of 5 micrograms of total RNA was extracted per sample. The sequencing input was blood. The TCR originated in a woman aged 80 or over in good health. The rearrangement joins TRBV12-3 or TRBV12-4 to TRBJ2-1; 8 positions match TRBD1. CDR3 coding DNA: TGTGCCAGCGTGCGGGCAGGGGGCTGGGATGAGCAGTTCTTC. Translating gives CASVRAGGWDEQFF.